This is a list of T cell receptor beta chains from one sample in a study of blood T cell repertoires in COVID-19. Only in-frame clones appear in the TCRdb table, and some are missing; sequencing was by immunoSEQ multiplex PCR. The sample yields 140,000 or so clones, over 80% seen once. Sequencing was carried out using peripheral blood. The receptors originated from a man over 45 who had recovered from COVID-19. Both conserved end residues are part of each CDR3. A D gene is named only where the DNA matches it firmly. Clone size is stated in some rows and not others, as once, few, many or a class when expanded.

. . TRBJ2-7 TRBV3-1/TRBV3-2 CASSQARQNYEQYF TGTGCCAGCAGCCAAGCGAGACAGAACTACGAGCAGTACTTC
TRBD2 . TRBJ2-1 TRBV19 CASSITGTSGRNEQFF TGTGCCAGTAGTATAACCGGGACTAGCGGGCGCAATGAGCAGTTCTTC
TRBD1 . TRBJ2-6 TRBV18 CASSPDRGHSGANVLTF TGTGCCAGCTCACCGGACAGGGGACACTCTGGGGCCAACGTCCTGACTTTC
. . TRBJ2-6 TRBV9 CASSVGARGGGANVLTF TGTGCCAGCAGCGTAGGGGCAAGGGGAGGTGGGGCCAACGTCCTGACTTTC
. . TRBJ2-3 TRBV19 CASSPKRPGLTDTQYF TGTGCCAGTAGTCCAAAAAGGCCAGGGCTCACAGATACGCAGTATTTT
. . TRBJ1-2 TRBV6-1 CASSESHFVRGDYGYTF TGTGCCAGCAGCGAATCGCATTTTGTCAGGGGCGATTATGGCTACACCTTC
TRBD1 once TRBJ2-7 TRBV10-3 CAISGADREGRYEQYF TGTGCCATCAGTGGGGCAGACAGGGAAGGTCGCTACGAGCAGTACTTC
TRBD1 . TRBJ1-1 TRBV7-2 CASSLEGALTEAFF TGTGCCAGCAGCTTAGAGGGGGCGCTCACTGAAGCTTTCTTT
. . TRBJ1-6 TRBV9 CASSVNSGSPLHF TGTGCCAGCAGCGTAAATTCGGGTTCACCCCTCCACTTT
TRBD2 . TRBJ2-7 TRBV5-6 CASSLRTSGVSYEQYF TGTGCCAGCAGCTTAAGGACTAGCGGCGTTTCCTACGAGCAGTACTTC
TRBD1 few TRBJ1-1 TRBV7-3 CASSSAATGGLTEAFF TGTGCCAGCAGCTCGGCTGCGACAGGGGGGTTGACTGAAGCTTTCTTT
. . TRBJ1-2 TRBV6-2/TRBV6-3 CASSPGGDYGYTF TGTGCCAGCAGTCCGGGGGGAGACTATGGCTACACCTTC
. . TRBJ1-2 TRBV4-3 CASSQDELWSARGGYTF TGCGCCAGCAGCCAAGACGAACTCTGGTCTGCTAGGGGGGGCTACACCTTC
. . TRBJ2-2 TRBV7-7 CASSSPRGGYTGELFF TGTGCCAGCAGCTCCCCAAGGGGGGGGTACACCGGGGAGCTGTTTTTT
TRBD1 . TRBJ1-5 TRBV7-2 CASSPRTGYNQPQHF TGTGCCAGCAGCCCCAGGACAGGGTACAATCAGCCCCAGCATTTT
. . TRBJ1-5 TRBV30 CAWSERGGDQPQHF TGTGCCTGGAGTGAGCGGGGGGGCGATCAGCCCCAGCATTTT
TRBD1 . TRBJ2-7 TRBV11-1 CASSLLQGRSYEQYF TGTGCCAGCAGCTTATTACAGGGGCGATCCTACGAGCAGTACTTC
TRBD2 . TRBJ2-7 TRBV20-1 CSASRAAGDEQYF TGCAGTGCTAGTCGGGCGGCGGGGGACGAGCAGTACTTC
. few TRBJ1-6 TRBV3-1/TRBV3-2 CASSQRGSSYNSPLHF TGTGCCAGCAGCCAAAGGGGCTCCTCCTATAATTCACCCCTCCACTTT
TRBD1 . TRBJ1-2 TRBV20-1 CSARTGGGYTF TGCAGTGCTAGAACAGGGGGTGGCTACACCTTC
. . TRBJ2-5 TRBV7-9 CASSRGGGGYQETQYF TGTGCCAGCAGCCGCGGTGGGGGCGGCTACCAAGAGACCCAGTACTTC
. . TRBJ1-6 TRBV4-1 CASSQDGARAHNSPLHF TGCGCCAGCAGCCAAGATGGGGCCAGGGCCCATAATTCACCCCTCCACTTT
. . TRBJ1-2 TRBV6-5 CASSYLTRGEGGYTF TGTGCCAGCAGTTACCTAACCCGGGGGGAAGGGGGCTACACCTTC
TRBD1 . TRBJ2-3 TRBV4-3 CASSQDDRGGTDTQYF TGCGCCAGCAGCCAAGACGACAGGGGAGGCACAGATACGCAGTATTTT
. few TRBJ1-1 TRBV5-1 CASSLSGHTNTEAFF TGCGCCAGCAGCTTGAGTGGACATACAAACACTGAAGCTTTCTTT
TRBD1 once TRBJ2-7 TRBV12-5 CASGLRTGYPEQYF TGTGCTAGTGGTTTGAGGACAGGGTACCCCGAGCAGTACTTC
TRBD1 . TRBJ1-2 TRBV6-5 CASSGGGAGGYTF TGTGCCAGCAGCGGAGGGGGCGCGGGAGGCTACACCTTC
. . TRBJ2-3 TRBV18 CASSPGGGSDTQYF TGTGCCAGCTCACCAGGCGGTGGATCAGATACGCAGTATTTT
TRBD1 . TRBJ2-7 TRBV6-6 CASSPDRGKDEQYF TGTGCCAGCAGTCCGGACAGGGGGAAAGACGAGCAGTACTTC
TRBD1 . TRBJ2-1 TRBV6-5 CASRFYRGRGEQFF TGTGCCAGCAGGTTTTACAGGGGGCGAGGTGAGCAGTTCTTC
. . TRBJ1-4 TRBV16 CASSQWQVNEKLFF TGTGCCAGCAGCCAATGGCAGGTTAATGAAAAACTGTTTTTT
. . TRBJ2-7 TRBV5-1 CASSWDNYEQYF TGCGCCAGCAGTTGGGACAACTACGAGCAGTACTTC
. . TRBJ1-4 TRBV25-1 CASRQSTNEKLFF TGTGCCAGCAGACAGTCAACTAATGAAAAACTGTTTTTT
. . TRBJ2-1 TRBV19 CASRAGGYNEQFF TGTGCCAGTAGGGCAGGGGGGTACAATGAGCAGTTCTTC
TRBD2 few TRBJ2-5 TRBV5-4 CASSSSTSGVVGQETQYF TGTGCCAGCAGCTCCTCGACTAGCGGGGTAGTCGGCCAAGAGACCCAGTACTTC
. . TRBJ2-1 TRBV24-1 CATSDPAGGRENEQFF TGTGCCACCAGTGATCCTGCCGGCGGTAGAGAGAATGAGCAGTTCTTC
TRBD1 once TRBJ2-5 TRBV5-4 CASSRQGTVQETQYF TGTGCCAGCAGTCGCCAGGGGACAGTTCAAGAGACCCAGTACTTC
. . TRBJ2-7 TRBV29-1 CSAGVEYEQYF TGCAGCGCCGGGGTCGAATACGAGCAGTACTTC
TRBD1 . TRBJ1-5 TRBV6-4 CASSDPRPTGINQPQHF TGTGCCAGCAGTGACCCGAGACCGACAGGGATCAATCAGCCCCAGCATTTT
. . TRBJ2-5 TRBV7-3 CASSLGGPEETQYF TGTGCCAGCAGCTTAGGAGGACCAGAGGAGACCCAGTACTTC
. . TRBJ2-7 TRBV6-1 CASSEAWRGLYEQYF TGTGCCAGCAGTGAAGCGTGGAGGGGGCTTTACGAGCAGTACTTC
. . TRBJ2-6 TRBV10-3 CAISPQGLGSGANVLTF TGTGCCATCAGTCCCCAGGGCCTGGGCTCTGGGGCCAACGTCCTGACTTTC
TRBD1 . TRBJ1-1 TRBV6-4 CASRTDRGHTEAFF TGTGCCAGCAGAACTGACAGGGGGCACACTGAAGCTTTCTTT
. . TRBJ2-3 TRBV10-3 CAISESSGVDTQYF TGTGCCATCAGTGAGTCCTCGGGGGTGGATACGCAGTATTTT
TRBD1 . TRBJ2-1 TRBV6-5 CASRGQSSYNEQFF TGTGCCAGCAGGGGACAGTCCTCCTACAATGAGCAGTTCTTC